These T cell receptor beta chains were read from a single sample in a study of blood T cell repertoires in COVID-19. Measured with immunoSEQ multiplex PCR; TCRdb has only the in-frame clones, and not every one. This sample has 35,000 to 50,000 clones, with roughly 88% found just once. The source material was peripheral blood. These receptors were taken from a human donor in a cohort sampled during active COVID-19. The CDR3 runs from the conserved cysteine through the conserved F or W. The D gene is left open where the match is weak. Not every row has a clone size; where given, it reads once, few, many or a size class.

J gene | D gene | clone size | V gene | CDR3 protein | CDR3 DNA
TRBJ2-3 | TRBD1 | - | TRBV5-1 | CASSPGGQNTQYF | TGCGCCAGCAGCCCTGGGGGACAGAATACGCAGTATTTT
TRBJ2-3 | TRBD2 | - | TRBV6-5 | CASSTGTRSSDTQYF | TGTGCCAGCAGCACCGGGACTAGATCGTCAGATACGCAGTATTTT
TRBJ1-1 | - | - | TRBV30 | CAWSSSPWNTEAFF | TGTGCCTGGAGTAGTAGCCCTTGGAACACTGAAGCTTTCTTT
TRBJ1-4 | TRBD1 | - | TRBV2 | CASRPTGGDAKLFF | TGTGCCAGCAGGCCGACAGGGGGAGACGCAAAACTGTTTTTT
TRBJ1-5 | - | few | TRBV19 | CASTRTLSNQPQHF | TGTGCCAGTACCCGGACACTAAGCAATCAGCCCCAGCATTTT
TRBJ1-4 | TRBD1 | - | TRBV10-3 | CAIKKGTGEEKLFF | TGTGCCATCAAGAAGGGGACAGGGGAAGAAAAACTGTTTTTT
TRBJ2-2 | TRBD1 | once | TRBV29-1 | CSVERDRGITGELFF | TGCAGCGTTGAGAGGGACAGGGGTATAACCGGGGAGCTGTTTTTT
TRBJ2-7 | - | - | TRBV25-1 | CASNGGGHEQYF | TGTGCCAGCAATGGAGGAGGCCACGAGCAGTACTTC
TRBJ1-4 | - | - | TRBV7-9 | CASSFEGGYEKLFF | TGTGCCAGCAGCTTCGAGGGAGGTTATGAAAAACTGTTTTTT
TRBJ2-3 | - | - | TRBV5-1 | CASSLVDSNTDTQYF | TGCGCCAGCAGCTTGGTGGACTCGAACACAGATACGCAGTATTTT
TRBJ1-3 | - | - | TRBV15 | CATSRDGSGNTIYF | TGTGCCACCAGCAGAGACGGCTCTGGAAACACCATATATTTT
TRBJ1-1 | - | - | TRBV6-5 | CASSYRGMDTEAFF | TGTGCCAGCAGTTACAGGGGGATGGACACTGAAGCTTTCTTT
TRBJ2-7 | - | - | TRBV27 | CASRRYEQYF | TGTGCCAGCAGGCGCTACGAGCAGTACTTC
TRBJ2-3 | TRBD2 | - | TRBV6-1 | CASSEAGSGLPSTDTQYF | TGTGCCAGCAGTGAAGCTGGTAGCGGGCTCCCTAGCACAGATACGCAGTATTTT
TRBJ2-3 | - | - | TRBV7-2 | CASTFSWGADTQYF | TGTGCCAGCACTTTCAGCTGGGGAGCAGATACGCAGTATTTT
TRBJ1-4 | - | - | TRBV10-3 | CAISESDRKPGEKLFF | TGTGCCATCAGTGAGTCTGACAGGAAACCGGGGGAAAAACTGTTTTTT
TRBJ1-4 | - | - | TRBV20-1 | CSASSGGAGEKLFF | TGCAGTGCTAGTTCCGGGGGTGCGGGAGAAAAACTGTTTTTT
TRBJ1-5 | TRBD1 | - | TRBV9 | CASSVGKGTVSNQPQHF | TGTGCCAGCAGCGTAGGAAAAGGGACAGTTAGCAATCAGCCCCAGCATTTT
TRBJ2-7 | TRBD1 | - | TRBV6-2/TRBV6-3 | CASSYSKTGGPYEQYF | TGTGCCAGCAGTTACTCGAAAACAGGGGGGCCCTACGAGCAGTACTTC
TRBJ2-1 | TRBD1 | - | TRBV18 | CASSTGGYEQFF | TGTGCCAGCTCAACAGGGGGCTATGAGCAGTTCTTC
TRBJ2-5 | TRBD2 | - | TRBV10-3 | CAISDTSGGARRNF | TGTGCCATCAGCGATACTAGCGGGGGGGCGAGGAGGAACTTC
TRBJ2-3 | - | - | TRBV2 | CASSDPRDGTDTQYF | TGTGCCAGCAGTGATCCCCGGGATGGCACAGATACGCAGTATTTT
TRBJ2-3 | TRBD2 | - | TRBV6-2/TRBV6-3 | CASSFTTSGASSTDTQYF | TGTGCCAGCAGTTTCACGACTAGCGGGGCCTCTAGCACAGATACGCAGTATTTT
TRBJ1-1 | - | - | TRBV30 | CAWSPGLPNTEAFF | TGTGCCTGGAGCCCGGGACTCCCGAACACTGAAGCTTTCTTT
TRBJ1-2 | TRBD1 | - | TRBV4-1 | CASSQEAGGSPIGYTF | TGCGCCAGCAGCCAAGAGGCAGGGGGCTCCCCTATTGGCTACACCTTC
TRBJ1-5 | - | - | TRBV3-1/TRBV3-2 | CASSQGGGNQPQHF | TGTGCCAGCAGCCAAGGTGGAGGCAATCAGCCCCAGCATTTT
TRBJ2-5 | TRBD2 | - | TRBV6-5 | CASKIAGGPETQYF | TGTGCCAGCAAGATAGCGGGGGGGCCGGAGACCCAGTACTTC
TRBJ1-5 | - | - | TRBV6-5 | CASSYSREAQPQHF | TGTGCCAGCAGTTACAGCCGGGAGGCTCAGCCCCAGCATTTT
TRBJ2-1 | - | - | TRBV7-2 | CASSLEGAYSYNEQFF | TGTGCCAGCAGCTTAGAAGGGGCCTACTCCTACAATGAGCAGTTCTTC
TRBJ1-2 | - | - | TRBV7-2 | CASSLDRSYGYTF | TGTGCCAGCAGCTTAGACAGGAGCTATGGCTACACCTTC
TRBJ2-7 | TRBD2 | - | TRBV3-1/TRBV3-2 | CASSRGLAGASYEQYF | TGTGCCAGCAGCCGCGGACTAGCGGGGGCCTCCTACGAGCAGTACTTC
TRBJ2-7 | TRBD2 | - | TRBV27 | CASSFRLTSSGEQYF | TGTGCCAGCAGTTTCCGCCTGACTAGCTCGGGCGAGCAGTACTTC
TRBJ1-2 | - | - | TRBV5-1 | CASSLTGSGSYGYTF | TGCGCCAGCAGCTTAACAGGGTCAGGGAGCTATGGCTACACCTTC
TRBJ2-3 | TRBD2 | - | TRBV28 | CASSLGTSGGRSTDTQYF | TGTGCCAGCAGTTTAGGGACTAGCGGGGGCCGCAGCACAGATACGCAGTATTTT
TRBJ1-5 | - | once | TRBV19 | CATMGKGGLMGQPQHF | TGTGCCACTATGGGCAAGGGGGGGCTAATGGGTCAGCCCCAGCATTTT
TRBJ2-7 | TRBD1 | - | TRBV6-5 | CASSWGTGGPYEQYF | TGTGCCAGCAGTTGGGGGACAGGGGGGCCCTACGAGCAGTACTTC